These 5 T cell receptor beta chains came from one sample sequenced in a study of T cells in Graves' hyperthyroidism and ophthalmopathy. There were TCR beta CDR3 regions amplified from RNA transcripts. A first-round RT-PCR of the TCR CDR3 used the HTBI primer set. TCRdb reprocessed the multiplex PCR reads with MiXCR, giving one entry per CDR3 protein. The sample includes some 350,000 distinct CDR3 sequences, roughly 15% of them seen just once. Material: blood. These receptors were collected from a woman aged 40-49 years with Graves' ophthalmopathy.

DNA for the CDR3: TGTGCCAGCAGCTTTTGGGACGGAGATTTCGAGCAGTACTTC. As protein: CASSFWDGDFEQYF. The chain combines TRBV5-6 with TRBJ2-7; D possibly matches TRBD1 or TRBD2 (5 bases each). The CDR3 is made up of 14 amino acids. The V end was cut by 2 bases, the J end by 6 bases, with 15 bases between. Germline V gene data show CDR1 as SGHDT and CDR2 as YYEEEE. The variable domain in full, with the rest retrieved from reference TRBV5-6 and TRBJ2-7, is DAGVTQSPTHLIKTRGQQVTLRCSPKSGHDTVSWYQQALGQGPQFIFQYYEEEERQRGNFPDRFSGHQFPNYSSELNVNALLLGDSALYLCASSFWDGDFEQYFGPGTRLTVT.

This clonotype occurred many times. The chain carries TRBV2 and TRBJ2-7; D unclear. V was clipped by 5 bases and J by 4 bases, with 12 bases between them. CDR1 SNHLY and CDR2 FYNNEI come from the germline V gene. CDR3 length: 13 amino acids. CDR3 in DNA: TGTGCCAGCAGTCCCCTGCTGGATTACGAGCAGTACTTC. Its translation: CASSPLLDYEQYF. Combining the CDR3 with reference TRBV2 and TRBJ2-7 gives the whole variable domain EPEVTQTPSHQVTQMGQEVILRCVPISNHLYFYWYRQILGQKVEFLVSFYNNEISEKSEIFDDQFSVERPDGSNFTLKIRSTKLEDSAMYFCASSPLLDYEQYFGPGTRLTVT.

As for this clonotype: A much larger clone differs from this one at a single base, so this may be a read error. This chain uses TRBV12-3 or TRBV12-4 with TRBJ2-7, with 10 bases aligning to TRBD2. Losses at the gene ends were 6 bases for V and 5 bases for J; bases not matched to a gene: 10. The length of the CDR3 is 15 residues. This CDR3 is CASSISGGPGHEQYF. DNA for the CDR3: TGTGCCAGCAGCATTAGCGGGGGGCCCGGCCACGAGCAGTACTTC.

Notes on this clonotype: Given a much more abundant clone one base away, this may be a read error. J is TRBJ1-5 and V is TRBV15, with a possible D match to TRBD1 (5 bases). Germline CDR1 reads LNHNV; CDR2 reads YYDKDF (reference sequence). This CDR3 spans 13 amino acids. The CDR3 protein is CATTWGIGQPRHF. The DNA of the CDR3 is TGTGCCACCACATGGGGGATCGGTCAGCCCCGGCATTTT.

This clonotype has only a few counts. The J gene is TRBJ1-6, the V gene TRBV7-9, with TRBD1 as a possible D gene (6 bases). Trimming removed 1 base from V and 9 bases from J, with 7 bases in between. Per the germline V gene, CDR1 is SEHNR and CDR2 is FQNEAQ (reference sequence). The CDR3 totals 13 residues. DNA for the CDR3: TGTGCCAGCAGCTTAGAGACAGGTTCACCCCTCCACTTT. Translation gives CASSLETGSPLHF.